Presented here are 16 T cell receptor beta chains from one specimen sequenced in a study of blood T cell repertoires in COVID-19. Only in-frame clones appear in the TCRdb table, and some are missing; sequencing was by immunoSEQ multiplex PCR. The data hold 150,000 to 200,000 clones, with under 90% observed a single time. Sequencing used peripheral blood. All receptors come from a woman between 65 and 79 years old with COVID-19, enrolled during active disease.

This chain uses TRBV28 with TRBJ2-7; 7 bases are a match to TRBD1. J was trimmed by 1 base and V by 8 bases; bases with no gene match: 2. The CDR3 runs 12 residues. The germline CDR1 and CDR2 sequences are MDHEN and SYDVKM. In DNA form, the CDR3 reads TGTGCCAGCGGGGACAGATCCTACGAGCAGTACTTC. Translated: CASGDRSYEQYF.

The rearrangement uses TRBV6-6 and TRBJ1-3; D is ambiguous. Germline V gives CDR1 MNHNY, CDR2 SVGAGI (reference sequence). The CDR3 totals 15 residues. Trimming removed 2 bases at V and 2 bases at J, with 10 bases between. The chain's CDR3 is CASSYGRVPGNTIYF. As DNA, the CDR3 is TGTGCCAGCAGTTACGGCCGGGTACCTGGAAACACCATATATTTT.

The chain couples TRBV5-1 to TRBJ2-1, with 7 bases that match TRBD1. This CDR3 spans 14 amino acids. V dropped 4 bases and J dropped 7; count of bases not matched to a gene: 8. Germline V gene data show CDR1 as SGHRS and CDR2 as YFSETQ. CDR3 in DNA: TGCGCCAGCAGCCAAGGACAGGCGTTAAATGAGCAGTTCTTC. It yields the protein CASSQGQALNEQFF.

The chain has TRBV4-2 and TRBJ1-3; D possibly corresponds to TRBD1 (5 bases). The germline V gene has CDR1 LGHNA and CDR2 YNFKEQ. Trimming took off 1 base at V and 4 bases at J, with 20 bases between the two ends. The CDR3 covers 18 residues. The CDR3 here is CASSQARGGQSLGNTIYF. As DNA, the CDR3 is TGTGCCAGCAGCCAAGCTAGGGGAGGGCAGTCACTCGGAAACACCATATATTTT.

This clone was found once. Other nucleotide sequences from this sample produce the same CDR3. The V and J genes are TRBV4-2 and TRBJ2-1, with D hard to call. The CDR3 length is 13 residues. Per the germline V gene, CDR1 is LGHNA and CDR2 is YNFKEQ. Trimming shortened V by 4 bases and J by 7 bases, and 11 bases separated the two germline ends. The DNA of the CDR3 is TGTGCCAGCAGCCTTCCCCGAGGAAATGAGCAGTTCTTC. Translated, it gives CASSLPRGNEQFF.

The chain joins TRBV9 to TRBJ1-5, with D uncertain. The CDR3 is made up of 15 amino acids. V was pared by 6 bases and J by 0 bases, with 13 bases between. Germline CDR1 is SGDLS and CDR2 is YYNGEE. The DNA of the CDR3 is TGTGCCAGCACCCCCGGTCCCTATAGCAATCAGCCCCAGCATTTT. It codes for CASTPGPYSNQPQHF.

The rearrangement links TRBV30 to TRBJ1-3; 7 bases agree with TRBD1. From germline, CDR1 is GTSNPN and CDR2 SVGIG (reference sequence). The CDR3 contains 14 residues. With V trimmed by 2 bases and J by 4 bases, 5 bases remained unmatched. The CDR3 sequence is CAWSIAGGGNTIYF. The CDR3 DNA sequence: TGTGCCTGGAGTATCGCAGGGGGAGGAAACACCATATATTTT.

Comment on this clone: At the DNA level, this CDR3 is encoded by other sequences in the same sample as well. CDR3 DNA sequence: TGTGCCAGCAGCCTTAGTGCCTACGAGCAGTACTTC. As protein: CASSLSAYEQYF. This chain joins TRBV7-2 and TRBJ2-7; D remains ambiguous. V was pared by 5 bases and J by 2 bases, with 7 bases between. There are 12 residues in the CDR3. The germline gives CDR1 SGHTA, CDR2 FQGNSA.

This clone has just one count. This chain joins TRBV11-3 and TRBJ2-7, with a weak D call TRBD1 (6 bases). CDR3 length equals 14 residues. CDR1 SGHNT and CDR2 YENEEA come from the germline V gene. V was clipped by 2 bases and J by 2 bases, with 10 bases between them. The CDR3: CASSLYGTTYEQYF. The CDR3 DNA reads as TGTGCCAGCAGCTTATATGGGACAACCTACGAGCAGTACTTC. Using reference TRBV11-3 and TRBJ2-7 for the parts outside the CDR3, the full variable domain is EAGVVQSPRYKIIEKKQPVAFWCNPISGHNTLYWYLQNLGQGPELLIRYENEEAVDDSQLPKDRFSAERLKGVDSTLKIQPAELGDSAVYLCASSLYGTTYEQYFGPGTRLTVT.

The CDR3: CASRAGTGGNQPQHF. The CDR3 DNA reads TGTGCCAGCAGGGCCGGGACTGGAGGCAATCAGCCCCAGCATTTT. The V and J genes are TRBV6-5 and TRBJ1-5; a weak D match, TRBD1 (5 bases). Trimming stripped 6 bases from V and 2 bases from J, with 14 bases between. This CDR3 comprises 15 residues. Germline V CDR1 and CDR2: MNHEY, SVGAGI.

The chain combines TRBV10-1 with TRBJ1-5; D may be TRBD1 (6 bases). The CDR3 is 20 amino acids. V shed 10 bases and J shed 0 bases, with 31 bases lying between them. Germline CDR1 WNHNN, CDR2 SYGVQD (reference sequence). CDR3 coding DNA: TGCGCCACCACGTCGGGGGGCAAGAAAAAGGGGTCAGATAGCAATCAGCCCCAGCATTTT. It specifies CATTSGGKKKGSDSNQPQHF.

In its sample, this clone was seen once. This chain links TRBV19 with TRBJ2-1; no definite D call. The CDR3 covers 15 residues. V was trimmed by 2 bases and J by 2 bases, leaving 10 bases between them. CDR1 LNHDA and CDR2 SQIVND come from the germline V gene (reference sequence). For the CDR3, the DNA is TGTGCCAGTAGTATAAAGCATCAACCCTACAATGAGCAGTTCTTC. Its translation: CASSIKHQPYNEQFF.

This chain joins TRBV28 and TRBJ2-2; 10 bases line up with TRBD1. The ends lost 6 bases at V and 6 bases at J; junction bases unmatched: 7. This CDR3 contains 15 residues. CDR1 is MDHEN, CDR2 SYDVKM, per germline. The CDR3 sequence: CASSLGTGAAGELFF. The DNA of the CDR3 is TGTGCCAGCAGCCTCGGGACAGGGGCGGCCGGGGAGCTGTTTTTT.

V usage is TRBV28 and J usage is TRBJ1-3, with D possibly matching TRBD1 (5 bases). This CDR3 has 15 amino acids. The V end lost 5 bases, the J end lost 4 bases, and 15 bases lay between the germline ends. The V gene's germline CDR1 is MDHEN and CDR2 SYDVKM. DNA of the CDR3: TGTGCCAGCAGTCCCCCGGGGGTGGGAGGAAACACCATATATTTT. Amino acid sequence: CASSPPGVGGNTIYF.

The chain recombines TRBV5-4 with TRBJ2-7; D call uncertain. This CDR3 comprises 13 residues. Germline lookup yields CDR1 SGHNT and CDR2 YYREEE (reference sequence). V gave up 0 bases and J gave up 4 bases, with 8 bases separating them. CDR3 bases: TGTGCCAGCAGCTTGGGAGCATCATACGAGCAGTACTTC. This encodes CASSLGASYEQYF.

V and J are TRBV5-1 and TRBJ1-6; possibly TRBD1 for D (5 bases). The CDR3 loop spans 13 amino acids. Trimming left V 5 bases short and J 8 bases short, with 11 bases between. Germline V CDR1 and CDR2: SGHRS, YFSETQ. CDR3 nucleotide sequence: TGCGCCAGCAGGCCAGAACAGGATTCACCCCTCCACTTT. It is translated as CASRPEQDSPLHF.